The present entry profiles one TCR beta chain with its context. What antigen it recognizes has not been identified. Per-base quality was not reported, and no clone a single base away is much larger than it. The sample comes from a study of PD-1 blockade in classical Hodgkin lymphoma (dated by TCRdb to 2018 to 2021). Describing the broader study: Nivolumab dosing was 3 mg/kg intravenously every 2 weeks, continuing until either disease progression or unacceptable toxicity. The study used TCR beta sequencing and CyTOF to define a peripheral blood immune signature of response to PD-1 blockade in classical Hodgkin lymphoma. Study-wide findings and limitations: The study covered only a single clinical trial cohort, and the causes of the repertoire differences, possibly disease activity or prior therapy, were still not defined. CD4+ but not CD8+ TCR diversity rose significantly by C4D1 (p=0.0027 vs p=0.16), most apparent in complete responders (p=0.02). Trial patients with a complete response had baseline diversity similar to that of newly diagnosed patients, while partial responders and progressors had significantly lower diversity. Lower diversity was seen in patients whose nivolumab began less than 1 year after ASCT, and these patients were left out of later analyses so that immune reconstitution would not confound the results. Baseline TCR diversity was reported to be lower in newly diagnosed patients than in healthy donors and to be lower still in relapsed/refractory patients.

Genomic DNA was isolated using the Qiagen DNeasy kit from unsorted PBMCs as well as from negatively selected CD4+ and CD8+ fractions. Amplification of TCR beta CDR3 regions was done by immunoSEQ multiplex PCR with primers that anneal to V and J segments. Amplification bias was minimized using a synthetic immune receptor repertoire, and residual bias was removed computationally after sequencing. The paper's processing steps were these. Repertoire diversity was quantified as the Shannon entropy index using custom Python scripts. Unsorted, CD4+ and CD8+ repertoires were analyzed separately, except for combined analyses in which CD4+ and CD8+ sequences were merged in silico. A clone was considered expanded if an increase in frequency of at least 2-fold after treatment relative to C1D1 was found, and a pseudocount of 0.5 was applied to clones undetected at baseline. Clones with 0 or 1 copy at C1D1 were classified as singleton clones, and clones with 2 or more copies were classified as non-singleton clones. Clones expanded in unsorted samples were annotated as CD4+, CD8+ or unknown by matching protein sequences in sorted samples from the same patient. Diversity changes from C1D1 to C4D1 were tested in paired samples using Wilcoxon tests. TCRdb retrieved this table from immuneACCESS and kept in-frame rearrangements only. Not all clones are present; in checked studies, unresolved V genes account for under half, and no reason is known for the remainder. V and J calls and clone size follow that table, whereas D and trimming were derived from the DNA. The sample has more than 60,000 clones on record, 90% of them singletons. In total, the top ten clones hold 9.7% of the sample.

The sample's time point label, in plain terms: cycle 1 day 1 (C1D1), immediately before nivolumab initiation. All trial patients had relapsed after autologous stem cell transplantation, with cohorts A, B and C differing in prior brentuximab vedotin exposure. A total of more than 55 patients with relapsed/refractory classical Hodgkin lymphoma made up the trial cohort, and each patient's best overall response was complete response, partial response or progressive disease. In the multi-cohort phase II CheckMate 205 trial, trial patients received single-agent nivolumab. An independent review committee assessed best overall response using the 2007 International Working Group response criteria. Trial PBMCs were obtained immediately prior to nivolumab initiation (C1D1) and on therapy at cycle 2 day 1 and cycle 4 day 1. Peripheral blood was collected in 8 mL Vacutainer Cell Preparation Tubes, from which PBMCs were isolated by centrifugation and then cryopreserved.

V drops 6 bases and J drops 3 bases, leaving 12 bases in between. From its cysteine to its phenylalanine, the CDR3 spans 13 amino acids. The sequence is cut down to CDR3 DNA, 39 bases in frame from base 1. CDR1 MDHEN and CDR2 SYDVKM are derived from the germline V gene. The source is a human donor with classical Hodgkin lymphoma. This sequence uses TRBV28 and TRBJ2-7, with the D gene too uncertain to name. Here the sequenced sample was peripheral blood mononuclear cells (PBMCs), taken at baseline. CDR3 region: CASSPRTGYEQYF. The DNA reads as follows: TGTGCCAGCAGCCCCAGGACCGGCTACGAGCAGTACTTC.